This TCR beta chain originates from a study of blood T cells in healthy people across ages. Study summary: Capture via template switching afforded approximately one barcoded beta molecule per two T cells.

This CDR3 has 17 residues. V was trimmed by 1 base and J by 0 bases, leaving 16 bases between them. CDR1 is DFQATT and CDR2 is SNEGSKA in the germline V gene (reference sequence). General observations from the study: Older age went with lower TCR beta diversity per million T cells, in a roughly linear way.

Primed by a sample-barcoded 5' primer and a J-beta primer mix, a second PCR proceeded for roughly 7 to 11 cycles. Each cDNA molecule was tagged by a template-switch adaptor that had 12 random nucleotides. In TCRdb, the 5' RACE reads were re-called with MiXCR into one record per CDR3 protein. In the table there are roughly 730,000 distinct CDR3 sequences, 56% of which are singletons. Turning to this clonotype: As yet, its antigen is unknown.

The sequence was collected from a man aged 35 to 55 in good health. The chain couples TRBV20-1 to TRBJ2-1, with a possible D match to TRBD2 (6 bases). The sample was blood. The CDR3 bases are TGCAGTGCTAGAGCCCGTAGCGGATCCGACTCCTACAATGAGCAGTTCTTC. The encoded protein is CSARARSGSDSYNEQFF.